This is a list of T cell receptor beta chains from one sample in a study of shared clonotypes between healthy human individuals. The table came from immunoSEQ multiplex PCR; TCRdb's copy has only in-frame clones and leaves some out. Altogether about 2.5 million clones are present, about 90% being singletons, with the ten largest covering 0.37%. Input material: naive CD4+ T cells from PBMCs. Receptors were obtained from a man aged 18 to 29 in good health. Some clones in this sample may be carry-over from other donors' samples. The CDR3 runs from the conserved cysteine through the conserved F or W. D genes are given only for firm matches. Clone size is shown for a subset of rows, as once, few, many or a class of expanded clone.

TGTGCCAGCAGTTTAGGGCGGGCAAGCTATGGCTACACCTTC CASSLGRASYGYTF TRBV27 - - TRBJ1-2
TGTGCCAGCAGCCAAGACAGGGCGATCGCTGAAGCTTTCTTT CASSQDRAIAEAFF TRBV4-2 - - TRBJ1-1
TGTGCCATCAGTTGGACAGCCTACACTGAAGCTTTCTTT CAISWTAYTEAFF TRBV10-3 - - TRBJ1-1
TGTGCCAGCAGCCAGGGATCCCCCGCAGATACGCAGTATTTT CASSQGSPADTQYF TRBV5-5 - - TRBJ2-3
TGCGCCAGCAGCCTTTCGGGGGACAGGGCTCGTGAAAAACTGTTTTTT CASSLSGDRAREKLFF TRBV4-1 - TRBD1 TRBJ1-4
TGCTCGTGGGGACTAGCGGAGGCCACAGATACGCAGTATTTT CSWGLAEATDTQYF TRBV2 once TRBD2 TRBJ2-3
TGCGCCAGCAGCCCGGGACAGACAGGGGAGGGGCCCCAGCATTTT CASSPGQTGEGPQHF TRBV5-1 - TRBD1 TRBJ1-5
TGTGCCAGCAGCCCAGCCCGGGGGAATGAGCAGTTCTTC CASSPARGNEQFF TRBV7-2 - - TRBJ2-1
TGTGCCAGCAGTTCCCGGATAGCGGGGGAGACGGGGGAGCTGTTTTTT CASSSRIAGETGELFF TRBV28 - TRBD2 TRBJ2-2
TGTGCCAGCAGTCGAAATAGCGGAGGGGCCTCAGGGGCCTACGAGCAGTACTTC CASSRNSGGASGAYEQYF TRBV27 once - TRBJ2-7
TGCGCCAGCAGCCAAGTTTTGTTCACAGGGGGGGCCGGGGAGACCCAGTACTTC CASSQVLFTGGAGETQYF TRBV4-3 - - TRBJ2-5
TGCAGCGATCGGACCTCTAGGACTAGCGGGAGCCATGAGCAGTTCTTC CSDRTSRTSGSHEQFF TRBV29-1 - TRBD2 TRBJ2-1
TGTGCCAGCAGGGGGCTAGCGGTTCGTGAGACCCAGTACTTC CASRGLAVRETQYF TRBV6-5 - TRBD2 TRBJ2-5
TGTGCCAGCAGCTTGGGACTAGTGGTAGATACGCAGTATTTT CASSLGLVVDTQYF TRBV7-2 - TRBD2 TRBJ2-3
TGCGCCAGCAGCTCCGGACAGGGGGGGCCTAGCACTGAAGCTTTCTTT CASSSGQGGPSTEAFF TRBV5-1 - TRBD1 TRBJ1-1
TGTGCCATCAGAATGACAGGCTCCTACGAGCAGTACTTC CAIRMTGSYEQYF TRBV10-3 once - TRBJ2-7
TGTGCCAGCAGTTCGACAGGGGGGCAAGAGACCCAGTACTTC CASSSTGGQETQYF TRBV6-5 - TRBD1 TRBJ2-5
TGTGCCAGCAGTCAACGGGGCGGGAACACAGAGACCCAGTACTTC CASSQRGGNTETQYF TRBV9 - - TRBJ2-5
TGTGCCAGCAGTTTCATGCAGCGTGACTATAGCAATCAGCCCCAGCATTTT CASSFMQRDYSNQPQHF TRBV28 - - TRBJ1-5
TGTGCCTGGACGGGTGGCTACGAGCAGTACTTC CAWTGGYEQYF TRBV30 - - TRBJ2-7
TGTGCCAGCAGCTCCCGACAGAGCTCCTACGAGCAGTACTTC CASSSRQSSYEQYF TRBV5-6 - - TRBJ2-7
TGTGCCAGCAGCCAAGAGGGCCCCTTCAATGAGCAGTTCTTC CASSQEGPFNEQFF TRBV14 - - TRBJ2-1
TGTGCCAGCAGCCCGATTAGCGGTAGGAACACCGGGGAGCTGTTTTTT CASSPISGRNTGELFF TRBV11-2 - - TRBJ2-2
TGTGCCAGCAGCTTTTCAGCGTCTAGCTACGAGCAGTACTTC CASSFSASSYEQYF TRBV7-8 - - TRBJ2-7
TGCGCCAGCAGCTTCCTAGCGGGGGGCTCTGGGAACACTGAAGCTTTCTTT CASSFLAGGSGNTEAFF TRBV5-1 - - TRBJ1-1
TGTGCCAGCAGCCAAGAAGAGGGAAGGGGAAACACCATATATTTT CASSQEEGRGNTIYF TRBV4-2 - - TRBJ1-3
TGCGCCAGCAGCCAAGATGGCGGGACAGGGGGCAACGGGAGAAACGAAAAACTGTTTTTT CASSQDGGTGGNGRNEKLFF TRBV4-1 - TRBD1 TRBJ1-4
TGCAGCGTTGGGTCGGCGGGGAGCACTGAAGCTTTCTTT CSVGSAGSTEAFF TRBV29-1 - - TRBJ1-1
TGTGCCAGCAGTGTACGAGGAGACATTCAGTACTTC CASSVRGDIQYF TRBV25-1 - - TRBJ2-4
TGCAGCGTTGAAGGGCAGGCCCCCTACACTGAAGCTTTCTTT CSVEGQAPYTEAFF TRBV29-1 - - TRBJ1-1
TGTGCCAGCAGCTTGTATCTCCCAGGTTCAGGCGAGCAGTACTTC CASSLYLPGSGEQYF TRBV5-5 - - TRBJ2-7
TGTGCCAGCAGTTTCCGAGGGATAGGGAACACTGAAGCTTTCTTT CASSFRGIGNTEAFF TRBV28 - - TRBJ1-1
TGCGCCAGCAGCTTGGACAGGGTGGGCGGCTACACCTTC CASSLDRVGGYTF TRBV5-1 - - TRBJ1-2
TGTGCCAGCCAGGACAGTAATTCACCCCTCCACTTT CASQDSNSPLHF TRBV11-3 - - TRBJ1-6
TGCGCCAGCAGCCAAGACGAAGGGTGGACCGGGGAGCTGTTTTTT CASSQDEGWTGELFF TRBV4-1 - - TRBJ2-2
TGTGCCAGCAGTTTATTGCGTAGCGGGAGTTGGAATGAGCAGTTCTTC CASSLLRSGSWNEQFF TRBV28 - TRBD2 TRBJ2-1